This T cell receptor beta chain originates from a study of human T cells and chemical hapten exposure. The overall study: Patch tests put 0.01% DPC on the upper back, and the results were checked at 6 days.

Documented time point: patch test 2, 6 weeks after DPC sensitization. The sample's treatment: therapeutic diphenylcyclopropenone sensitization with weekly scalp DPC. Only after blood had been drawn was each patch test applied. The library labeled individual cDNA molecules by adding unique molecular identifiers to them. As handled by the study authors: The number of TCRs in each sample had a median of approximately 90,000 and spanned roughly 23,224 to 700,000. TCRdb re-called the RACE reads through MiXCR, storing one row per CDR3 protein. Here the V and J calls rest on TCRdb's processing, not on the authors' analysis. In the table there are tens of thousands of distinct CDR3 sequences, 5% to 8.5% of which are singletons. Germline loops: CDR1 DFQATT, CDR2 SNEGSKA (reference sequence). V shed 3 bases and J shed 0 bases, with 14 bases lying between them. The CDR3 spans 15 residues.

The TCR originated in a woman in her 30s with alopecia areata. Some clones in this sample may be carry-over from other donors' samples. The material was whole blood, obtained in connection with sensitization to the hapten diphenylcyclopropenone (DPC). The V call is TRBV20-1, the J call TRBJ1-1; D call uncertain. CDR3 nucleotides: TGCAGTGCTAGTAAGAGACAACCGTTGAACACTGAAGCTTTCTTT. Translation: CSASKRQPLNTEAFF.